The rows below give T cell receptor beta chains drawn from one sample of a study of shared clonotypes between healthy human individuals. Sequencing was performed with immunoSEQ multiplex PCR; in TCRdb, only in-frame clones are kept and a portion is missing. The table lists about 490,000 clones, over 60% of them singletons, with 10% to 15% in the top ten. Specimen: PBMCs. Receptors originate from a woman aged 40 to 55 in good health. Some clones in this sample may be carry-over from other donors' samples. The CDR3 runs from the conserved cysteine through the conserved F or W. D genes are given only for firm matches. Clone size is shown for a subset of rows, as once, few, many or a class of expanded clone.

TRBJ1-1 | TRBV10-3 | - | TRBD1 | CAISETGGTEAFF | TGTGCCATCAGTGAGACAGGGGGCACTGAAGCTTTCTTT
TRBJ2-1 | TRBV19 | few | - | CASSILRRGDEQFF | TGTGCCAGTAGTATTTTAAGAAGGGGAGATGAGCAGTTCTTC
TRBJ2-7 | TRBV18 | - | TRBD1 | CASSPNPGGSYEQYF | TGTGCCAGCTCACCAAACCCAGGGGGCTCCTACGAGCAGTACTTC
TRBJ2-1 | TRBV12-5 | - | TRBD1 | CASGLAGTGGHHNEQFF | TGTGCTAGTGGTTTGGCCGGGACAGGTGGCCATCACAATGAGCAGTTCTTC
TRBJ1-2 | TRBV19 | - | - | CASSMVRDYGYTF | TGTGCCAGTAGTATGGTCCGGGACTATGGCTACACCTTC
TRBJ1-1 | TRBV18 | - | TRBD1 | CASSFDRGNTEAFF | TGTGCCAGCTCATTCGACAGGGGAAACACTGAAGCTTTCTTT
TRBJ2-3 | TRBV7-8 | - | TRBD2 | CASSEPLAGGPLQGTQYF | TGTGCCAGCAGCGAGCCACTAGCGGGAGGGCCCTTACAAGGGACGCAGTATTTT
TRBJ1-4 | TRBV27 | - | - | CASSYAGTDEKLFF | TGTGCCAGCAGTTATGCCGGGACGGATGAAAAACTGTTTTTT
TRBJ1-2 | TRBV7-2 | - | - | CASSAHRANDYGYTF | TGTGCCAGCAGCGCACACAGGGCCAATGACTATGGCTACACCTTC
TRBJ2-1 | TRBV4-2 | - | TRBD2 | CASSRNSGRENEQFF | TGTGCCAGCAGCCGCAATAGCGGGAGGGAGAATGAGCAGTTCTTC
TRBJ1-1 | TRBV28 | once | - | CASSLVYLGAFF | TGTGCCAGCAGTTTAGTATACTTGGGAGCTTTCTTT
TRBJ1-2 | TRBV6-6 | - | - | CASSTGTRSSNYGYTF | TGTGCCAGCAGCACCGGGACCCGGAGTTCTAACTATGGCTACACCTTC
TRBJ1-5 | TRBV15 | few | TRBD1 | CATSRDSTGSQPQHF | TGTGCCACCAGCAGAGATTCGACAGGGTCCCAGCCCCAGCATTTT
TRBJ1-3 | TRBV29-1 | - | - | CSVEVTGGNTIYF | TGCAGCGTTGAAGTCACAGGTGGAAACACCATATATTTT
TRBJ2-3 | TRBV27 | - | - | CASSADRSTDTQYF | TGTGCCAGCAGTGCGGACAGAAGCACAGATACGCAGTATTTT
TRBJ1-1 | TRBV30 | few | - | CAWSVQRGTEAFF | TGTGCCTGGAGTGTACAACGGGGCACTGAAGCTTTCTTT
TRBJ2-7 | TRBV5-4 | - | - | CASSAGQLVYEQYF | TGTGCCAGCAGCGCTGGACAACTAGTCTACGAGCAGTACTTC
TRBJ2-7 | TRBV29-1 | - | TRBD1 | CSVGVRQGYEQYF | TGCAGCGTTGGAGTTCGACAGGGCTACGAGCAGTACTTC
TRBJ1-1 | TRBV27 | - | TRBD1 | CASSTRRDRVKNTEAFF | TGTGCCAGCAGTACACGCCGGGACAGGGTGAAGAACACTGAAGCTTTCTTT
TRBJ2-7 | TRBV18 | - | TRBD2 | CASSPRTSGMSYEQYF | TGTGCCAGCTCACCGCGGACTAGCGGCATGTCCTACGAGCAGTACTTC
TRBJ2-3 | TRBV27 | many | - | CASSLQDPSTDTQYF | TGTGCCAGCAGTTTGCAAGACCCAAGCACAGATACGCAGTATTTT